This T cell receptor beta chain was identified in a study of shared clonotypes between healthy human individuals. V was trimmed by 5 bases and J by 7 bases, leaving 14 bases between them. The length of the CDR3 is 13 residues. Germline V gene sequence: CDR1 SEHNR, CDR2 FQNEAQ (reference sequence). Per sorted-subset replicate PCR, input was roughly 200 ng DNA, representing tens of thousands of T cell genomes. Original data processing: Junction-only immunoSEQ data arrived without quality scores, meaning filtering differed. Assay: immunoSEQ multiplex PCR; the TCRdb copy retains only in-frame clones and omits some. V, J and clone size reflect that table, while D and trimming were determined from the DNA. The sample has under 1,900,000 clones; approximately 98.5% are singletons.

The chain couples TRBV7-9 to TRBJ2-5; the D is unclear. The sequencing input was naive CD4+ T cells sorted from blood. The subset here: CD45RA+ positively selected. This receptor was taken from a man younger than 45 in good health. The CDR3 reads CASSLDRSGTQYF. The CDR3 DNA reads as TGTGCCAGCAGCCTCGACCGTTCGGGGACCCAGTACTTC.